What follows are 20 T cell receptor beta chains derived from one specimen sequenced in a study of CD8 T cells in ankylosing spondylitis. In TCRdb, the 5' RACE reads were re-called with MiXCR into one record per CDR3 protein. The table lists more than 250,000 distinct CDR3 sequences, around a tenth of them singletons, with roughly 9.2% in the top ten. Sequences were obtained from blood, either unsorted or a sorted T cell fraction (not recorded which). The origin of the receptors is a female donor with ankylosing spondylitis or in good health (not recorded which).

In this sample, this clonotype turned up a few times. The chain has TRBV5-1 and TRBJ1-2, with D tentatively TRBD1 (5 bases). Trimming took 3 bases from V and 2 from J, leaving 11 bases between them. Germline CDR1 and CDR2: SGHRS and YFSETQ. CDR3 size: 14 residues. Written as DNA, the CDR3 is TGCGCCAGCAGCTGGGGGACCGAGAACTATGGCTACACCTTC. Amino acid sequence: CASSWGTENYGYTF.

In this sample, this clonotype turned up many times. J is TRBJ2-6 and V is TRBV29-1; unclear D gene. Germline CDR1 and CDR2: SQVTM and ANQGSEA. V gave up 4 bases and J gave up 2 bases, with 6 bases separating them. The length of the CDR3 is 13 residues. The CDR3 protein is CSVGGTGANVLTF. The CDR3, as DNA: TGCAGCGTTGGAGGTACTGGGGCCAACGTCCTGACTTTC.

This clonotype was found many times. The rearrangement joins TRBV5-1 to TRBJ1-1, with 9 nucleotides matching TRBD1. Trimming took 0 bases from V and 1 from J; bases not matched to a gene: 4. CDR3 length: 16 residues. The germline V gene encodes CDR1 SGHRS and CDR2 YFSETQ. The CDR3 DNA reads as TGCGCCAGCAGCTTGGAGGGACAGGGTAGGAACACTGAAGCTTTCTTT. Protein: CASSLEGQGRNTEAFF.

The chain couples TRBV3-1 to TRBJ2-1, with 12 bases aligning to TRBD2. The CDR3 contains 16 residues. V lost 1 base, J lost 8 bases, and 6 bases stayed unmatched. Germline-derived CDR1 and CDR2 are LGHDT and YNNKEL (reference sequence). The CDR3 protein is CASSQGTSGITHEQFF. CDR3 coding DNA: TGTGCCAGCAGCCAAGGGACTAGCGGGATTACCCATGAGCAGTTCTTC.

This sequence joins TRBV6-5 and TRBJ2-1; TRBD2 is a possible D gene (5 bases). Germline V CDR1 and CDR2: MNHEY, SVGAGI. V was shortened by 4 bases and J by 6 bases, with 10 bases between the two germline ends. CDR3 length: 13 amino acids. CDR3 nucleotides: TGTGCCAGCAGTTCTCCTAGCCCCAATGAGCAGTTCTTC. Its protein product is CASSSPSPNEQFF.

This clonotype appeared a few times. The chain uses TRBV7-2 and TRBJ2-7; D ambiguous. From germline, CDR1 is SGHTA and CDR2 FQGNSA. The CDR3 is 16 residues long. V dropped 5 bases and J dropped 0 bases, with 17 bases sitting between them. The CDR3 loop reads CASSPPGVSTSYEQYF. CDR3 coding DNA: TGTGCCAGCAGCCCCCCTGGGGTCTCGACCTCCTACGAGCAGTACTTC.

This chain joins TRBV5-1 and TRBJ1-2, with D tentatively TRBD1 (6 bases). Germline V CDR1 and CDR2: SGHRS, YFSETQ. With 5 bases removed from V and 3 bases from J, the gap between germline ends came to 14 bases. The CDR3 loop spans 14 amino acids. CDR3 in amino acids: CASRQQGLDYGYTF. The DNA for the CDR3 is TGCGCCAGCAGACAACAGGGTTTAGACTATGGCTACACCTTC.

This clonotype was seen repeatedly, ten times or more. The CDR3 region is CASSLGGIALYEQYF. For the CDR3, the DNA is TGTGCCAGCAGCTTAGGAGGTATAGCCCTTTACGAGCAGTACTTC. The chain joins TRBV7-9 to TRBJ2-7; no clear D gene. The V gene's germline CDR1 is SEHNR and CDR2 FQNEAQ (reference sequence). The CDR3 contains 15 residues. V gave up 1 base and J gave up 4 bases, with 14 bases separating them. Supplemented by reference TRBV7-9 and TRBJ2-7, the full variable domain reads DTGVSQNPRHKITKRGQNVTFRCDPISEHNRLYWYRQTLGQGPEFLTYFQNEAQLEKSRLLSDRFSAERPKGSFSTLEIQRTEQGDSAMYLCASSLGGIALYEQYFGPGTRLTVT.

This clonotype appeared many times. The chain carries TRBV20-1 and TRBJ1-6; possibly TRBD1 for D (5 bases). The CDR3 loop spans 14 amino acids. V lost 3 bases and J 11 bases, leaving 17 bases between the germline ends. Germline V gene data show CDR1 as DFQATT and CDR2 as SNEGSKA (reference sequence). The CDR3 region is CSARLGGEEAPLHF. In nucleotides, the CDR3 is TGCAGTGCTAGGCTTGGGGGGGAAGAGGCACCCCTCCACTTT.

This chain uses TRBV12-3 or TRBV12-4 with TRBJ2-7, with 7 bases fitting TRBD1. V trimming: 6 bases; J trimming: 3 bases; junction bases outside the gene matches: 11. There are 15 residues in the CDR3. The CDR3: CASSKGTAKDYEQYF. For the CDR3, the DNA is TGTGCCAGCAGCAAAGGGACAGCGAAAGACTACGAGCAGTACTTC.

There are many counts of this clonotype. The rearrangement links TRBV12-3 or TRBV12-4 to TRBJ1-6; the match to TRBD1 covers 8 bases. V lost 7 bases, J lost 7 bases, and 6 bases stayed unmatched. The CDR3 is 14 amino acids. The CDR3 sequence is CASTQGAANSPLHF. The CDR3 DNA sequence: TGTGCCAGCACCCAGGGGGCCGCGAATTCACCCCTCCACTTT.

This clonotype was recorded many times. The chain carries TRBV5-1 and TRBJ2-3, with TRBD2 matching over 14 bases. In germline, CDR1 is SGHRS, CDR2 YFSETQ. J lost 4 bases, V lost 4 bases, and 5 bases had no gene match. This CDR3 has 16 residues. CDR3 bases: TGCGCCAGCAGCAAAGGACTAGCGGGAGGCCCAGATACGCAGTATTTT. Its translation: CASSKGLAGGPDTQYF.

This clonotype came up many times. The rearrangement links TRBV20-1 to TRBJ1-2, with TRBD1 matching over 11 bases. The CDR3 is made up of 13 amino acids. V was clipped by 1 base and J by 7 bases; unmatched bases: 2. Germline values: CDR1 DFQATT, CDR2 SNEGSKA (reference sequence). CDR3 loop: CSARVGTGGGYTF. CDR3 nucleotides: TGCAGTGCTAGAGTCGGGACAGGGGGTGGCTACACCTTC.

This clonotype was seen at least ten times. Written as DNA, the CDR3 is TGCGCCAGCAGCTTGGTTGGACCTCAGGGGGCCTATGGCTACACCTTC. This encodes CASSLVGPQGAYGYTF. The gene calls are TRBV5-1 and TRBJ1-2, with TRBD1 identical over 8 bases. Trimming took 0 bases from V and 4 from J; bases not matched to a gene: 8. The CDR3 extends over 16 amino acids. Germline V gene lookup returns CDR1 SGHRS and CDR2 YFSETQ.

The sample holds many counts of this clonotype. The chain carries TRBV27 and TRBJ1-3; D is ambiguous. The CDR3 has 16 amino acids. Trimming took 1 base from V and 0 from J, leaving 10 bases between them. The germline CDR1 and CDR2 sequences are MNHEY and SMNVEV (reference sequence). DNA for the CDR3: TGTGCCAGCAGTTTATACGGGTCGGGCTCTGGAAACACCATATATTTT. This codes for CASSLYGSGSGNTIYF.

Only a few counts were recorded for this clonotype. The V call is TRBV27, the J call TRBJ2-5; either TRBD1 or TRBD2 may supply D (5 bases each). The CDR3 totals 14 residues. V dropped 9 bases and J dropped 4 bases, with 18 bases sitting between them. Germline V gene sequence: CDR1 MNHEY, CDR2 SMNVEV (reference sequence). The CDR3 here is CASKSWGSGETQYF. CDR3 coding DNA: TGTGCCAGTAAATCGTGGGGGAGCGGAGAGACCCAGTACTTC.

This clonotype was observed at least ten times. This chain uses TRBV19 with TRBJ1-2, with D possibly matching TRBD1 (5 bases). The CDR3 is 13 amino acids. Trimming left V 5 bases short and J 4 bases short, with 11 bases between. Germline V gene lookup returns CDR1 LNHDA and CDR2 SQIVND (reference sequence). This CDR3 reads CASSPRGLYGYTF. As DNA, the CDR3 is TGTGCCAGTAGTCCCCGGGGCCTCTATGGCTACACCTTC.

This clonotype was counted at least ten times. The rearrangement links TRBV20-1 to TRBJ2-6; D is possibly TRBD2 (5 bases). V was cut by 6 bases and J by 0 bases, with 12 bases left in between. The CDR3 covers 15 residues. Germline CDR1 reads DFQATT; CDR2 reads SNEGSKA (reference sequence). The CDR3 spells CSARRDYSGANVLTF. The CDR3 nucleotides are TGCAGTGCCCGACGTGACTACTCTGGGGCCAACGTCCTGACTTTC.

As regards this clonotype: A read error may be the cause here, since a much bigger clone is one base away. It is likely a read error, because the conserved phenylalanine at the end of the CDR3 is missing. In nucleotides, the CDR3 is TGCAGTGCTGCGGGGCTTCTTAACACCGGGGAGCTGTTTTTA. Translated, it gives CSAAGLLNTGELFL. The chain couples TRBV20-1 to TRBJ2-2; maybe TRBD2 (6 bases). The CDR3 consists of 14 residues. The V end lost 5 bases, the J end lost 2 bases, and 12 bases lay between the germline ends. Per the germline V gene, CDR1 is DFQATT and CDR2 is SNEGSKA (reference sequence).

This clonotype was recorded many times. The rearrangement joins TRBV20-1 to TRBJ2-2; D gene ambiguous. Trimming left V 6 bases short and J 0 bases short, with 11 bases between. This CDR3 contains 14 residues. The germline CDR1 and CDR2 sequences are DFQATT and SNEGSKA (reference sequence). CDR3 coding DNA: TGCAGTGCCCCGAAGGAAACGAACACCGGGGAGCTGTTTTTT. Translation: CSAPKETNTGELFF.